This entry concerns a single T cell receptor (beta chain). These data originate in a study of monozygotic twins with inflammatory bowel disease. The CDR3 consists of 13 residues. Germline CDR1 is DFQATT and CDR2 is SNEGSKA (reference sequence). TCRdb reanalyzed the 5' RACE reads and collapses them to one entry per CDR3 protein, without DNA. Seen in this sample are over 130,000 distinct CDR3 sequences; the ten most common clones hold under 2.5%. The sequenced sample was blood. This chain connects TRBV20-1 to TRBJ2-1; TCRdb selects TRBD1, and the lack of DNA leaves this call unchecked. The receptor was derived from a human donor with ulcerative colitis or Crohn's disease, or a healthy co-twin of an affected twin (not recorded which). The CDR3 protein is CSASRQVYNEQFF.